This is a list of T cell receptor beta chains from one sample in a study of OX40 agonist ivuxolimab in advanced cancers. Data came from immunoSEQ multiplex PCR; TCRdb stores just in-frame clones and leaves some out. The table has about 84,000 clones, around 83% seen once; the top ten hold approximately 0.22%. Sequenced here: CD4+ or CD8+ T cells sorted from blood, sampled in a trial of the OX40 agonist ivuxolimab. Source of these receptors: an adult with an advanced solid tumor such as melanoma, head and neck, liver or kidney cancer. Both conserved end residues are part of each CDR3. A D gene is named only where the DNA matches it firmly. Size values are once, few and many counts, or a class for expanded clones, and some rows have none.

V,J,D,size,CDR3,DNA
TRBV19,TRBJ2-7,TRBD2,.,CASSIASGYEQYF,TGTGCCAGTAGTATTGCTAGCGGGTACGAGCAGTACTTC
TRBV4-1,TRBJ2-1,.,.,CASSQPPRTKYNEQFF,TGCGCCAGCAGCCAACCCCCAAGGACCAAATACAATGAGCAGTTCTTC
TRBV2,TRBJ2-1,.,.,CASSETGVYNEQFF,TGTGCCAGCAGTGAAACGGGAGTTTACAATGAGCAGTTCTTC
TRBV28,TRBJ2-5,TRBD2,.,CASSLASGGASETQYF,TGTGCCAGCAGTTTGGCGAGCGGGGGGGCTTCAGAGACCCAGTACTTC
TRBV19,TRBJ1-2,.,.,CASSGGGGYTF,TGTGCCAGTAGTGGGGGCGGCGGCTACACCTTC
TRBV5-1,TRBJ1-1,.,once,CASSFEGGFTEAFF,TGCGCCAGCAGCTTTGAGGGAGGGTTCACTGAAGCTTTCTTT
TRBV6-1,TRBJ1-2,TRBD1,.,CASSRDSFNYGYTF,TGTGCCAGCAGCCGGGACAGTTTTAACTATGGCTACACCTTC
TRBV9,TRBJ2-7,.,.,CASSADRRTYEQYF,TGTGCCAGCAGCGCTGACAGAAGGACCTACGAGCAGTACTTC
TRBV11-1,TRBJ2-2,TRBD2,few,CASSLGLTPPGELFF,TGTGCCAGCAGTTTGGGACTAACACCTCCCGGGGAGCTGTTTTTT
TRBV7-2,TRBJ1-5,.,.,CASSLFGTSNQPQHF,TGTGCCAGCAGCTTATTCGGGACAAGCAATCAGCCCCAGCATTTT
TRBV2,TRBJ1-3,.,.,CVSSEVPGNTIYF,TGTGTCAGCAGTGAAGTACCCGGAAACACCATATATTTT
TRBV7-2,TRBJ2-5,.,few,CASSFGKKTQYF,TGTGCCAGCAGCTTCGGCAAGAAGACCCAGTACTTC
TRBV19,TRBJ1-1,.,.,CASSISRNAVGEAFF,TGTGCCAGTAGTATCTCTCGTAACGCCGTAGGTGAAGCTTTCTTT
TRBV15,TRBJ1-5,.,.,CATSRDAEHSNFIRPQHF,TGTGCCACCAGCAGAGATGCAGAACACTCGAATTTTATCCGGCCCCAGCATTTT
TRBV19,TRBJ1-1,.,.,CASSGYTEAFF,TGTGCCAGTAGTGGGTACACTGAAGCTTTCTTT
TRBV5-1,TRBJ2-2,TRBD1,once,CASSRDRTNTGELFF,TGCGCCAGCAGCAGGGACAGGACGAACACCGGGGAGCTGTTTTTT
TRBV15,TRBJ1-5,.,.,CATSRDQVSNQPQHF,TGTGCCACCAGCAGAGATCAGGTTAGCAATCAGCCCCAGCATTTT
TRBV7-2,TRBJ2-5,TRBD2,.,CASSLELAGVQETQYF,TGTGCCAGCAGCTTAGAACTAGCGGGAGTACAAGAGACCCAGTACTTC
TRBV18,TRBJ2-7,TRBD1,.,CASSPPRDRDEQYF,TGTGCCAGCTCACCCCCCCGAGACAGGGACGAGCAGTACTTC
TRBV4-3,TRBJ1-1,.,.,CASSQGGSEAFF,TGCGCCAGCAGCCAAGGCGGGTCTGAAGCTTTCTTT
TRBV5-1,TRBJ2-2,TRBD1,.,CASSLGQGDTGELFF,TGCGCCAGCAGCTTGGGACAGGGGGACACCGGGGAGCTGTTTTTT
TRBV19,TRBJ1-4,.,.,CASRQGDSNEKLFF,TGTGCCAGTAGACAGGGTGACTCTAATGAAAAACTGTTTTTT
TRBV27,TRBJ2-2,.,.,CASSLRGVETGELFF,TGTGCCAGCTCGCTGCGGGGAGTGGAGACCGGGGAGCTGTTTTTT
TRBV21-1,TRBJ1-3,.,once,CASSKAGGSGNTIYF,TGTGCCAGCAGCAAAGCCGGCGGCTCTGGAAACACCATATATTTT
TRBV4-3,TRBJ2-7,TRBD1,.,CASSQKAPTGTGDTYEQYF,TGCGCCAGCAGCCAAAAAGCCCCGACCGGGACAGGGGATACCTACGAGCAGTACTTC
TRBV27,TRBJ1-5,.,.,CASRLWGGDQPQHF,TGTGCCAGCAGGTTGTGGGGAGGGGATCAGCCCCAGCATTTT
TRBV29-1,TRBJ2-1,.,.,CSAEQNEQFF,TGCAGCGCCGAACAGAATGAGCAGTTCTTC
TRBV2,TRBJ2-5,.,.,CASRGQGTQYF,TGTGCCAGCAGGGGGCAAGGGACCCAGTACTTC
TRBV5-1,TRBJ2-3,.,.,CASSLSGYGDTQYF,TGCGCCAGCAGCTTGTCGGGGTACGGAGATACGCAGTATTTT
TRBV19,TRBJ1-1,TRBD1,few,CASSTPGQGGNTEAFF,TGTGCCAGTAGTACTCCGGGACAGGGTGGGAACACTGAAGCTTTCTTT
TRBV11-1,TRBJ2-5,.,few,CASSFGPRETQYF,TGTGCCAGCAGCTTTGGTCCACGAGAGACCCAGTACTTC
TRBV14,TRBJ2-1,TRBD2,.,CASSPTDSGGAFYNEQFF,TGTGCCAGCAGCCCTACGGATAGCGGGGGGGCCTTTTACAATGAGCAGTTCTTC
TRBV7-9,TRBJ1-1,.,.,CAISSAQPYTEAFF,TGTGCCATTAGTTCAGCACAACCCTACACTGAAGCTTTCTTT
TRBV4-1,TRBJ2-2,.,.,CASSQGAGDANTGELFF,TGCGCCAGCAGCCAAGGAGCAGGGGACGCGAACACCGGGGAGCTGTTTTTT
TRBV2,TRBJ2-3,.,.,CASSAWGQTDTQYF,TGTGCCAGCAGTGCCTGGGGGCAGACAGATACGCAGTATTTT
TRBV4-3,TRBJ2-1,TRBD2,.,CASSRGSGRTEEQFF,TGCGCCAGCAGCCGGGGGAGCGGGAGGACGGAGGAGCAGTTCTTC
TRBV5-1,TRBJ2-6,.,.,CASSLDRGSGANVLTF,TGCGCCAGCAGCTTGGATAGGGGCTCCGGGGCCAACGTCCTGACTTTC
TRBV11-3,TRBJ2-2,TRBD1,.,CASSLLGRGSGELFF,TGTGCCAGCAGCTTATTGGGCAGGGGGTCCGGGGAGCTGTTTTTT
TRBV10-3,TRBJ2-3,.,.,CAISDKAGHTDTQYF,TGTGCCATCAGTGACAAAGCGGGCCACACAGATACGCAGTATTTT
TRBV10-1,TRBJ2-3,.,.,CASISMRVCTDTQYF,TGCGCCAGCATTTCGATGAGGGTTTGCACAGATACGCAGTATTTT
TRBV19,TRBJ2-7,TRBD1,.,CASSLRPGTGAYEQYF,TGTGCCAGTAGTCTCCGTCCCGGGACAGGGGCCTACGAGCAGTACTTC
TRBV7-3,TRBJ1-1,.,.,CASSSQGTGTEAFF,TGTGCCAGCAGCTCCCAGGGGACTGGCACTGAAGCTTTCTTT
TRBV2,TRBJ2-4,TRBD1,once,CASSQQRQGGRTKNIQYF,TGTGCCAGCAGTCAACAAAGACAGGGGGGACGAACCAAAAACATTCAGTACTTC
TRBV4-3,TRBJ2-5,TRBD2,.,CASSPRLGLAGGYF,TGCGCCAGCAGCCCCCGTTTGGGACTAGCGGGAGGGTACTTC
TRBV10-3,TRBJ2-7,.,once,CAISDVVQGNEQYF,TGTGCCATCAGTGACGTGGTCCAGGGTAACGAGCAGTACTTC
TRBV5-1,TRBJ1-1,TRBD1,.,CASSPGTGSYRGAFF,TGCGCCAGCTCCCCCGGGACAGGCTCATATAGAGGAGCTTTCTTT
TRBV7-9,TRBJ1-6,.,few,CASSLTNSPLHF,TGTGCCAGCAGCTTAACAAATTCACCCCTCCACTTT
TRBV6-5,TRBJ1-2,TRBD1,.,CASRMGQTAGYTF,TGTGCCAGCAGGATGGGACAGACCGCCGGCTACACCTTC
TRBV4-1,TRBJ2-6,.,.,CASSLGSGANVLTF,TGCGCCAGCTCCTTAGGGTCTGGGGCCAACGTCCTGACTTTC
TRBV5-5,TRBJ2-5,.,.,CASSLNGETQYF,TGTGCCAGCAGCTTGAATGGTGAGACCCAGTACTTC
TRBV2,TRBJ2-6,TRBD2,.,CASSYGGAGANVLTF,TGTGCCAGCAGTTACGGGGGGGCTGGGGCCAACGTCCTGACTTTC
TRBV5-1,TRBJ2-2,TRBD2,.,CASRREATNTGELFF,TGCGCCAGCAGACGGGAGGCTACCAACACCGGGGAGCTGTTTTTT
TRBV7-2,TRBJ2-7,.,.,CASSLWSGTYEQYF,TGTGCCAGCAGCCTATGGTCGGGGACCTACGAGCAGTACTTC
TRBV27,TRBJ2-1,TRBD2,.,CASSLKGGGGGSYNEQFF,TGTGCCAGCAGTTTAAAAGGCGGGGGGGGAGGATCTTACAATGAGCAGTTCTTC